The present T cell receptor (beta chain) was sequenced within a study of blood T cells in healthy people across ages. This clonotype has a handful of counts. The use of a sample-barcoded 5' primer and a J-beta primer mix characterized a second PCR of roughly 6 to 11 cycles. TCRdb used MiXCR to reprocess the 5' RACE reads, holding one entry per CDR3 protein. Here the sample spans a few hundred thousand distinct CDR3 sequences, about 26% being singletons. The authors extracted at least 5 micrograms of total RNA per sample. Per the germline V gene, CDR1 is SGHKS and CDR2 is YYEKEE (reference sequence). CDR3 size: 15 residues. The V end was cut by 4 bases, the J end by 5 bases, with 18 bases between. These data were also filed under a second study, of T cells of mothers and their children.

The V gene is TRBV5-5, the J gene TRBJ1-1; tentatively, D is TRBD1 (6 bases). The material sequenced was blood. The receptor comes from a boy between 2 and 10 years old in good health. CDR3 coding DNA: TGTGCCAGCAGCCCAACAGGGTCGGGTGAAACTGAAGCTTTCTTT. Amino acid sequence: CASSPTGSGETEAFF.